The 5 T cell receptor beta chains below were found in one sample sequenced in a study of shared clonotypes between healthy human individuals (dated by TCRdb to the early 2020s). Library construction relied on the immunoSEQ multiplex PCR assay. The table comes from immuneACCESS by way of TCRdb, which keeps in-frame sequences with V and J called. Part of the clones is missing from these tables; in studies checked, under half for an unresolved V gene and the rest for unknown reasons. In all, the sample holds roughly 2.6 million clones, and over 85% of those were seen once. The ten largest clonotypes hold 0.14% of the sample. Sequencing was carried out using naive CD4+ T cells sorted from blood. The cell subset or site label, as the study defines it: CD45RA+ positively selected. These receptors came from a man aged 18 to 29 in good health.

The V call is TRBV25-1, the J call TRBJ1-1; D gene uncertain. Germline V CDR1 and CDR2: MGHDK, SYGVNS. Trimming removed 3 bases from V and 4 bases from J, with 9 bases in between. The CDR3 consists of 13 residues. CDR3 sequence: CASSEWQSTEAFF. In nucleotides, the CDR3 is TGTGCCAGCAGTGAGTGGCAATCCACTGAAGCTTTCTTT.

The genes are TRBV25-1 and TRBJ1-2; 9 positions match TRBD1. Germline V gene data show CDR1 as MGHDK and CDR2 as SYGVNS. The junction had 4 bases not matched to a gene; V was cut back by 2 bases and J by 6 bases. The CDR3 covers 14 residues. The CDR3 sequence: CASSEGGQGNGYTF. DNA for the CDR3: TGTGCCAGCAGTGAAGGGGGACAGGGAAATGGCTACACCTTC.

The chain recombines TRBV9 with TRBJ1-1; a possible D gene is TRBD1 (5 bases). Trimming pared 4 bases from V and 5 bases from J, leaving 15 bases between. CDR1 and CDR2 (germline): SGDLS, YYNGEE. CDR3 length: 14 amino acids. The CDR3: CASSPRDGPTEAFF. DNA for the CDR3: TGTGCCAGCAGCCCCCGGGACGGTCCGACTGAAGCTTTCTTT. The full variable domain, its missing parts supplied by reference TRBV9 and TRBJ1-1, is DSGVTQTPKHLITATGQRVTLRCSPRSGDLSVYWYQQSLDQGLQFLIQYYNGEERAKGNILERFSAQQFPDLHSELNLSSLELGDSALYFCASSPRDGPTEAFFGQGTRLTVV.

The J gene is TRBJ2-5, the V gene TRBV30, with unresolved D. The J call is doubtful: the DNA matches TRBJ2-7 better. Looked up from germline, CDR1 is GTSNPN and CDR2 is SVGIG (reference sequence). This CDR3 is 11 amino acids long. As DNA, the CDR3 is TGTGCCTGGGGTAGGATCGGCGAGCAGTACTTC. It encodes CAWGRIGEQYF.

This clone was seen once. The sample carries other DNA sequences with the same CDR3. The rearrangement links TRBV11-2 to TRBJ2-1, with D unresolved. The CDR3 sequence is 12 residues long. Germline V gene sequence: CDR1 SGHAT, CDR2 FQNNGV. V gave up 1 base and J gave up 8 bases, with 6 bases separating them. The CDR3 DNA sequence: TGTGCCAGCAGCTTAGCGGGCTATGAGCAGTTCTTC. Protein product: CASSLAGYEQFF.